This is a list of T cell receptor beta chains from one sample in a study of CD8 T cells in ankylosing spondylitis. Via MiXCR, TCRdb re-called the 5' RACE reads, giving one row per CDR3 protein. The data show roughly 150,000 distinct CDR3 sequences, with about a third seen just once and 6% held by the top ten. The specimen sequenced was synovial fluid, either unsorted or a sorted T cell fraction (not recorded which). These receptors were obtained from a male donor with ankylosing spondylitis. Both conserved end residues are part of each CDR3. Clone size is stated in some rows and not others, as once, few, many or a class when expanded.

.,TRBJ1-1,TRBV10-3,CATRKGEMNTEAFF
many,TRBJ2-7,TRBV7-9,CASSLRTGSYEQYF
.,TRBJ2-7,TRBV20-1,CSASLWDRDREQYF
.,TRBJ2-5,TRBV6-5,CASSLVSGRSETQYF
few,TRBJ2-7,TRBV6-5,CASSNPRDSYEQYF
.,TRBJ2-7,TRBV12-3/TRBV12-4,CASSNRGGNEQYF
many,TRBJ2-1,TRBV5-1,CASSWTVNSYNEQFF
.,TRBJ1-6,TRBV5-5,CASNPDRGFSPLHF
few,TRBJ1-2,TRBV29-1,CSVDASQGSNYGYTF
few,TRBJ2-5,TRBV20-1,CSAGTSGGVTQYF
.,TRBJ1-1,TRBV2,CASSDRAGTNTEAFF
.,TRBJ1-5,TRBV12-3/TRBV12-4,CASSSLLSNQPQHF
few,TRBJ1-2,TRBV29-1,CSVETAGSLNYGYTF
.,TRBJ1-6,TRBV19,CASSPLDTDNSPLHF